The 26 T cell receptor beta chains below come from one sample, sequenced in a study of blood T cell repertoires in COVID-19 (dated by TCRdb to 2020 to 2021). The library was prepared using the immunoSEQ multiplex PCR assay. Entries here come from immuneACCESS through TCRdb and include only in-frame sequences with V and J called. Some clones fail to appear in such tables; in the studies checked, an unresolved V gene covers under half of the shortfall, and the cause of the remainder is unknown. The sample table shows about 100,000 clones, and almost 80% are seen once. The top ten hold around 30% of the sample. The sequenced material came from peripheral blood. These receptors were obtained from a man between 65 and 85 years old with active or convalescent COVID-19.

CDR3 nucleotides: TGCGCCAGCAGCTCTTACACCGGGGAGCTGTTTTTT. Translating gives CASSSYTGELFF. The chain couples TRBV5-1 to TRBJ2-2; D unclear. The V gene's germline CDR1 is SGHRS and CDR2 YFSETQ. Trimming left V 3 bases short and J 3 bases short, with 3 bases between. There are 12 residues in the CDR3.

This rearrangement joins TRBV3-1 (or the pseudogene TRBV3-2) to TRBJ2-3, with no clear D. CDR1 and CDR2 (germline): LGHDT, YNNKEL (reference sequence). The CDR3 spans 15 residues. Deletions cut 1 base from V and 9 bases from J, with 17 bases between. CDR3 protein: CASSQAALVLKTQYF. The CDR3 bases are TGTGCCAGCAGCCAAGCCGCCCTAGTTCTAAAAACGCAGTATTTT.

This chain connects TRBV7-9 to TRBJ2-1; 7 bases are shared with TRBD1. Germline CDR1 reads SEHNR; CDR2 reads FQNEAQ (reference sequence). The CDR3 is made up of 15 amino acids. After removal of 0 bases from V and 5 bases from J, the junction contained 4 bases not matched to a gene. The CDR3 spells CASSLAGTANNEQFF. The DNA for the CDR3 is TGTGCCAGCAGCTTAGCAGGGACAGCTAACAATGAGCAGTTCTTC.

This chain joins TRBV10-3 and TRBJ2-2; TRBD2 matches 8 bases. V lost 8 bases to trimming and J lost 4 bases; unmatched junction nucleotides: 18. Looked up from germline, CDR1 is ENHRY and CDR2 is SYGVKD. CDR3 length equals 18 residues. The CDR3 region has the DNA TGTGCCATCCTCCCTGGGGCCGGGAGGGCGGGAAGCACCGGGGAGCTGTTTTTT. Amino acids: CAILPGAGRAGSTGELFF.

CDR3 protein: CASSPTATSYEQYF. Here the CDR3 DNA reads TGTGCCAGCAGCCCAACCGCTACTAGCTACGAGCAGTACTTC. This chain joins TRBV7-8 and TRBJ2-7, with D maybe TRBD2 (5 bases). The germline V and J ends were trimmed by 5 bases and 3 bases, with 14 bases remaining between them. This CDR3 spans 14 amino acids. The germline CDR1 and CDR2 sequences are SGHVS and FQNEAQ.

The V and J genes are TRBV10-3 and TRBJ1-2; a weak D match, TRBD1 (5 bases). V was trimmed by 4 bases and J by 5 bases, leaving 17 bases between them. The CDR3 has 15 amino acids. CDR1 and CDR2 from the germline V gene are ENHRY and SYGVKD. As DNA, the CDR3 is TGTGCCATCAGTGGAGGGGAGGGTCAGAATTATGGCTACACCTTC. This encodes CAISGGEGQNYGYTF.

The chain uses TRBV24-1 and TRBJ1-2; D not certain. This CDR3 region has 15 residues. Germline CDR1 and CDR2: KGHDR and SFDVKD. Between the trimmed V and J ends, which lost 4 bases and 1 base, there was a span of 12 bases. CDR3 sequence: CATSDRSPGNYGYTF. In DNA, the CDR3 is TGTGCCACCAGTGACCGCAGTCCTGGTAACTATGGCTACACCTTC.

The chain uses TRBV7-9 and TRBJ2-1; weak D call: TRBD2 (6 bases). From germline, CDR1 is SEHNR and CDR2 FQNEAQ (reference sequence). This CDR3 is 15 amino acids long. V lost 1 base and J 7 bases, leaving 14 bases between the germline ends. The CDR3 spells CASSLGSGALNEQFF. The CDR3 DNA reads as TGTGCCAGCAGCTTAGGATCGGGAGCTCTTAATGAGCAGTTCTTC.

The chain joins TRBV5-4 to TRBJ1-2; 7 bases are shared with TRBD1. Trimming removed 4 bases from V and 6 bases from J; junction bases left unmatched: 9. The CDR3 is 14 amino acids. The germline gives CDR1 SGHNT, CDR2 YYREEE (reference sequence). The CDR3 DNA sequence: TGTGCCAGCAGCACCTCACAGGGGCGGGATGGCTACACCTTC. Translated, it gives CASSTSQGRDGYTF.

V usage is TRBV4-1 and J usage is TRBJ1-5, with a tentative D call TRBD1 (5 bases). The V gene's germline CDR1 is MGHRA and CDR2 YSYEKL. This CDR3 region has 18 residues. V shed 3 bases and J shed 4 bases, with 22 bases lying between them. DNA of the CDR3: TGCGCCAGCAGCCAGACGGGGGTAAGGGACCCTGCAAATCAGCCCCAGCATTTT. Its translation is CASSQTGVRDPANQPQHF.

The count of this clone is one. Here the CDR3 DNA reads TGTGCCAGCTCACTCCTCACCGGGACAGGACCTAATGAAAAACTGTTTTTT. Amino acids: CASSLLTGTGPNEKLFF. This sequence joins TRBV18 and TRBJ1-4; TRBD1 aligns across 8 bases. Germline V gene data show CDR1 as KGHSH and CDR2 as LQKENI. This CDR3 comprises 17 residues. J lost 3 bases, V lost 4 bases, and 10 bases had no gene match.

The chain recombines TRBV4-2 with TRBJ2-1, with 11 bases identical to TRBD2. Per germline, CDR1 LGHNA and CDR2 YNFKEQ. The CDR3 length is 16 residues. The junction had 4 bases not matched to a gene; V was cut back by 2 bases and J by 4 bases. Here the CDR3 DNA reads TGTGCCAGCAGCCAAACGACTAGCGGGGATTACAATGAGCAGTTCTTC. Translating gives CASSQTTSGDYNEQFF.

This clone was counted at least ten times. The V gene is TRBV11-2, the J gene TRBJ2-1; 7 positions match TRBD1. The CDR3 length is 13 residues. The V gene end was trimmed by 5 bases and the J gene end by 10 bases; junction bases not matched to a gene: 8. Germline V CDR1 and CDR2: SGHAT, FQNNGV. CDR3 amino acids: CASSRQGRVEQFF. The CDR3 DNA sequence: TGTGCCAGCAGCAGACAGGGTCGGGTCGAGCAGTTCTTC.

This clone is a singleton in its sample. J is TRBJ1-5 and V is TRBV7-2; no reliable D call. V was trimmed by 5 bases and J by 6 bases, leaving 11 bases between them. The length of the CDR3 is 13 residues. Germline CDR1 is SGHTA and CDR2 is FQGNSA. The CDR3 loop is CASSLESFQPQHF. CDR3 coding DNA: TGTGCCAGCAGCCTAGAATCATTTCAGCCCCAGCATTTT. Drawing the rest from reference TRBV7-2 and TRBJ1-5, the complete variable domain is GAGVSQSPSNKVTEKGKDVELRCDPISGHTALYWYRQSLGQGLEFLIYFQGNSAPDKSGLPSDRFSAERTGGSVSTLTIQRTQQEDSAVYLCASSLESFQPQHFGDGTRLSIL.

The rearrangement uses TRBV11-2 and TRBJ2-1, with 9 bases fitting TRBD2. Germline V CDR1 and CDR2: SGHAT, FQNNGV. This CDR3 is built from 15 residues. J lost 8 bases, V lost 0 bases, and 5 bases had no gene match. The CDR3 bases are TGTGCCAGCAGCTTAGAGGCTAGCGGGAACTATGAGCAGTTCTTC. Protein sequence: CASSLEASGNYEQFF. The complete variable domain, with remaining parts taken from reference TRBV11-2 and TRBJ2-1, reads EAGVAQSPRYKIIEKRQSVAFWCNPISGHATLYWYQQILGQGPKLLIQFQNNGVVDDSQLPKDRFSAERLKGVDSTLKIQPAKLEDSAVYLCASSLEASGNYEQFFGPGTRLTVL.

The chain joins TRBV7-2 to TRBJ2-2; the match to TRBD1 covers 7 bases. Per germline, CDR1 SGHTA and CDR2 FQGNSA. V shed 3 bases, J shed 0 bases, and the junction held 4 bases outside the gene matches. The CDR3 is 16 amino acids. This CDR3 reads CASSFVQGANTGELFF. The CDR3 DNA reads TGTGCCAGCAGCTTCGTCCAGGGGGCGAACACCGGGGAGCTGTTTTTT.

This clone showed up just a few times. V gene TRBV24-1 combines with J gene TRBJ2-5; D is possibly TRBD1 (6 bases). In germline, CDR1 is KGHDR, CDR2 SFDVKD. The CDR3 extends over 14 amino acids. Trimming shortened V by 6 bases and J by 5 bases, and 15 bases separated the two germline ends. The DNA of the CDR3 is TGTGCCACCAGTAGCACAGGGATAGCGGAGACCCAGTACTTC. This codes for CATSSTGIAETQYF.

This clone was detected many times. The chain uses TRBV6-5 and TRBJ2-7; TRBD1 might be the D (6 bases). Germline assignment: CDR1 MNHEY and CDR2 SVGAGI. The CDR3 is made up of 14 amino acids. Trimming stripped 2 bases from V and 2 bases from J, with 10 bases between. The CDR3 coding sequence is TGTGCCAGCAGTTACGACAGGTATACCTACGAGCAGTACTTC. Protein product: CASSYDRYTYEQYF.

This clone was found a few times. The chain combines TRBV2 with TRBJ1-5; no definite D call. CDR3 size: 14 residues. Looked up from germline, CDR1 is SNHLY and CDR2 is FYNNEI. V lost 5 bases to trimming and J lost 3 bases, with 11 bases between them. CDR3 in DNA: TGTGCCAGCAGTAAAAGCACAGACAATCAGCCCCAGCATTTT. Its protein product is CASSKSTDNQPQHF.

This clone was detected only once. The CDR3 nucleotides are TGTGCCAGTAGCACCACCGGCTCCCGCCGGGGAAGGTACCAGCCCCAGCATTTT. This translates into CASSTTGSRRGRYQPQHF. The V and J genes are TRBV19 and TRBJ1-5; no clear D gene. The CDR3 runs to 18 residues. V lost 6 bases, J lost 7 bases, and 28 bases lay in between. Germline V CDR1 and CDR2: LNHDA, SQIVND (reference sequence).

The J gene is TRBJ2-5, the V gene TRBV28, with a tentative D call TRBD1 (6 bases). The CDR3 consists of 15 residues. The ends were cut back, 6 bases at V and 3 bases at J, with 17 bases in the middle. Germline-derived CDR1 and CDR2 are MDHEN and SYDVKM. The CDR3 DNA sequence: TGTGCCAGCAGGGGCGAGGGGGAGTCGAAAGAGACCCAGTACTTC. Its protein is CASRGEGESKETQYF.

This chain uses TRBV6-2 or TRBV6-3 with TRBJ1-5, with 9 bases lining up with TRBD1. The germline V gene encodes CDR1 MNHEY and CDR2 SVGEGT. V lost 5 bases to trimming and J lost 3 bases; unmatched junction nucleotides: 8. The CDR3 is 16 amino acids. CDR3 residues: CASSHPGTGLNQPQHF. DNA for the CDR3: TGTGCCAGCAGTCATCCCGGGACAGGGCTCAATCAGCCCCAGCATTTT.

This chain links TRBV4-1 with TRBJ1-6; 7 bases are a match to TRBD1. Germline-derived CDR1 and CDR2 are MGHRA and YSYEKL. The junction had 5 bases not matched to a gene; V was cut back by 3 bases and J by 9 bases. The CDR3 loop spans 14 amino acids. The CDR3 is CASSQTGLVSPLHF. The CDR3, as DNA: TGCGCCAGCAGCCAGACAGGGCTCGTTTCACCCCTCCACTTT.

This CDR3 is CASSKALYRVKRDPPHYPNNEQFF. In DNA form, the CDR3 reads TGTGCCAGCAGCAAAGCGCTTTACAGGGTGAAGCGGGATCCTCCCCATTATCCAAACAATGAGCAGTTCTTC. The chain joins TRBV21-1 to TRBJ2-1; the table's D gene call, TRBD2, was not cross checked with the DNA. TRBV21-1 is listed as a pseudogene. The CDR3 extends over 24 amino acids.

The chain links TRBV7-2 to TRBJ1-3, with D uncertain. The CDR3 runs to 15 residues. Trimming stripped 1 base from V and 3 bases from J, with 10 bases between. The germline gives CDR1 SGHTA, CDR2 FQGNSA. The chain's CDR3 is CASSLGPPSGNTIYF. CDR3 DNA: TGTGCCAGCAGCTTAGGCCCACCGAGTGGAAACACCATATATTTT. The full variable domain, its missing parts supplied by reference TRBV7-2 and TRBJ1-3, is GAGVSQSPSNKVTEKGKDVELRCDPISGHTALYWYRQSLGQGLEFLIYFQGNSAPDKSGLPSDRFSAERTGGSVSTLTIQRTQQEDSAVYLCASSLGPPSGNTIYFGEGSWLTVV.

This chain uses TRBV6-2 or TRBV6-3 with TRBJ1-2; D is uncertain. Trimming cost V 4 bases and J 7 bases, with 13 bases left between them. The CDR3 is made up of 13 amino acids. CDR1 and CDR2 (germline): MNHEY, SVGEGT. Written as DNA, the CDR3 is TGTGCCAGCAGTTTCGCCGGACTCGGTGGCTACACCTTC. Translating it yields CASSFAGLGGYTF.